Listed here is a single T cell receptor (beta chain). Sequenced by immunoSEQ multiplex PCR; TCRdb stores in-frame clones only, minus some. This sample carries about 150,000 clones, roughly 90% of them seen once, and the ten largest clones take around 18%. In germline, CDR1 is WSHSY, CDR2 SAAADI. V dropped 3 bases and J dropped 8 bases, with 16 bases sitting between them. The CDR3 sequence is 14 residues long. The data were taken from a study of T cell responses to AZD1222 COVID-19 vaccine. Study as a whole: Whether given at about 4 or about 12 weeks, second doses were pooled.

The TCR originated in an adult in good health. This specimen was peripheral blood, taken on day 0 of AZD1222 vaccination. The chain couples TRBV10-2 to TRBJ1-1; possibly TRBD1 for D (6 bases). CDR3: CASSDWTERDEAFF. For the CDR3, the DNA is TGCGCCAGCAGTGATTGGACAGAGAGGGACGAAGCTTTCTTT.